The T cell receptor beta chain described here comes from a study of T cells in Graves' hyperthyroidism and ophthalmopathy. This clonotype is medium-sized in the sample. V was clipped by 5 bases and J by 1 base, with 4 bases between them. Per germline, CDR1 SGHTA and CDR2 FQGTGA. The CDR3 totals 12 residues. There were TCR beta CDR3 regions amplified from RNA transcripts. During a first-round RT-PCR of the TCR CDR3, the HTBI primer set was used. In TCRdb, the multiplex PCR reads were re-called with MiXCR into one record per CDR3 protein. The data show 35,000 or so distinct CDR3 sequences, 52% seen once.

V gene TRBV7-3 combines with J gene TRBJ2-3; D remains ambiguous. Sequenced input: blood. The TCR sequence derives from a man between 40 and 49 years old with Graves' ophthalmopathy. Here the CDR3 DNA reads TGTGCCAGCAGCCTAGGCACAGATACGCAGTATTTT. Translation: CASSLGTDTQYF.